This TCR beta chain was documented in a study of blood T cell repertoires in COVID-19. In germline, CDR1 is MNHEY, CDR2 SVGAGI. This CDR3 is 15 amino acids long. Trimming at V came to 11 bases and at J to 5 bases, leaving 9 bases not matched to a gene. Repertoires were generated with immunoSEQ multiplex PCR, while TCRdb's copy carries only in-frame clones and drops some. The sample has some 360,000 clones; almost 90% are singletons. Enrolled through a virtual design, the participants were between roughly 18 and 95 years of age and came from 24 US areas. The J gene is TRBJ1-6, the V gene TRBV6-5, with 10 bases identical to TRBD1. This clonotype was obtained from a woman under 40 who had been exposed to COVID-19. Sequenced material: PBMCs or T cells enriched from blood (not recorded which). The CDR3 DNA reads as TGTGCCCATTCGCGGGGGACAGGGGATAATTCACCCCTCCACTTT. It translates to CAHSRGTGDNSPLHF.